These 29 T cell receptor beta chains were sequenced from one sample in a study of T cell therapy after organ transplantation. Which antigens these TCRs recognize remains unknown. The assay was immunoSEQ multiplex PCR, and TCRdb's table has in-frame clones only and misses some. The sample contains around 19,000 clones, roughly 84% of which appear only once. The sample's time point: 20-29 weeks after completion of therapy. The source was CD8+ T cells from blood, collected after autologous CMV-specific T cell therapy. All receptors come from a human patient who had received a solid organ transplant and had CMV disease. The T cells may partly be graft donor cells.

V usage is TRBV5-1 and J usage is TRBJ2-1; 10 nucleotides agree with TRBD1. V lost 3 bases, J lost 4 bases, and 7 bases stayed unmatched. Germline V gene sequence: CDR1 SGHRS, CDR2 YFSETQ. The CDR3 loop spans 16 amino acids. This chain's CDR3 is CASSSEGTGVYNEQFF. CDR3 sequence (DNA): TGCGCCAGCAGCTCGGAAGGGACAGGGGTGTACAATGAGCAGTTCTTC.

The chain carries TRBV4-1 and TRBJ2-1, with TRBD2 identical over 10 bases. V was clipped by 0 bases and J by 9 bases; unmatched bases: 5. Germline CDR1 MGHRA, CDR2 YSYEKL. The CDR3 runs 15 residues. The DNA for the CDR3 is TGCGCCAGCAGCCAAGAACCGCTAGCGGGAGCTGAGCAGTTCTTC. Residues: CASSQEPLAGAEQFF.

V usage is TRBV27 and J usage is TRBJ1-3, with no clear D. V was trimmed by 3 bases and J by 0 bases, leaving 6 bases between them. Germline V gene sequence: CDR1 MNHEY, CDR2 SMNVEV (reference sequence). There are 14 residues in the CDR3. The CDR3 loop is CASSLEPSGNTIYF. In DNA form, the CDR3 reads TGTGCCAGCAGTTTGGAGCCCTCTGGAAACACCATATATTTT.

The CDR3 DNA sequence: TGTGCCAGCAGCGTAGCCCCTAGCGGGAAAGGTACCTACGAGCAGTACTTC. This encodes CASSVAPSGKGTYEQYF. The rearrangement uses TRBV9 and TRBJ2-7; TRBD2 matches 9 bases. V trimming: 0 bases; J trimming: 2 bases; junction bases outside the gene matches: 9. The CDR3 consists of 17 residues. Germline CDR1 and CDR2: SGDLS and YYNGEE.

This clone was found once. This sample includes further DNA sequences coding for the same CDR3. CDR3 DNA sequence: TGCAGTGCTAGAGACAATTACGAGCAGTACTTC. This codes for CSARDNYEQYF. The chain has TRBV20-1 and TRBJ2-7; D gene uncertain. The CDR3 runs to 11 residues. V was clipped by 0 bases and J by 4 bases, with 4 bases between them. Germline V gene lookup returns CDR1 DFQATT and CDR2 SNEGSKA (reference sequence).

The table lists this clone with a count of one. The chain combines TRBV27 with TRBJ2-7, with 8 bases identical to TRBD2. In germline, CDR1 is MNHEY, CDR2 SMNVEV (reference sequence). Trimming cost V 3 bases and J 3 bases; bases outside gene matches: 1. The CDR3 runs 13 residues. This CDR3 reads CASSFGTSYEQYF. The CDR3, as DNA: TGTGCCAGCAGTTTCGGGACTAGCTACGAGCAGTACTTC.

This clone was counted a single time. One junction end disagrees with the germline gene, perhaps due to a read error. The gene calls are TRBV7-7 and TRBJ2-5, with D tentatively TRBD1 (6 bases). The CDR3 runs 15 residues. Germline V lookup: CDR1 SSHAT, CDR2 FNYEAQ (reference sequence). DNA for the CDR3: TGTGCTAGCAGCTTAGGTGGGACAATCCAAGAGACCCAGTACTTC. It codes for CASSLGGTIQETQYF.

This clone was seen only once. The V gene is TRBV2, the J gene TRBJ2-1, with D tentatively TRBD2 (5 bases). V lost 1 base and J lost 6, with 13 bases in between. CDR1 is SNHLY and CDR2 is FYNNEI in the germline V gene. This CDR3 contains 15 residues. The CDR3 region is CASSEDPGGLNEQFF. In DNA, the CDR3 is TGTGCCAGCAGTGAAGATCCAGGCGGGCTCAATGAGCAGTTCTTC.

This rearrangement joins TRBV2 to TRBJ2-1; D uncertain. The V gene's germline CDR1 is SNHLY and CDR2 FYNNEI. V lost 7 bases and J 12 bases, leaving 13 bases between the germline ends. The CDR3 contains 11 residues. CDR3 protein: CASIGGSGQFF. The DNA of the CDR3 is TGTGCCAGCATCGGCGGATCGGGGCAGTTCTTC.

The V call is TRBV4-2, the J call TRBJ2-5; possible D gene TRBD1, 5 bases. V lost 1 base and J lost 5, with 14 bases in between. Germline lookup yields CDR1 LGHNA and CDR2 YNFKEQ. The CDR3 consists of 15 residues. The CDR3 region is CASSQGLQVFETQYF. The CDR3 DNA follows: TGTGCCAGCAGCCAAGGGTTACAGGTATTCGAGACCCAGTACTTC.

This clone was seen only once. The chain joins TRBV6-1 to TRBJ2-1; D may be TRBD1 or TRBD2 (7 bases each). CDR1 MNHNS and CDR2 SASEGT come from the germline V gene. V was clipped by 2 bases and J by 3 bases, with 11 bases between them. CDR3 length equals 15 residues. The CDR3 reads CASSEQGGNYNEQFF. CDR3 nucleotide sequence: TGTGCCAGCAGTGAACAGGGGGGGAACTACAATGAGCAGTTCTTC.

The rearrangement links TRBV25-1 to TRBJ2-7; D unclear. The germline V and J ends were trimmed by 2 bases and 3 bases, with 5 bases remaining between them. CDR3 length: 12 residues. CDR1 is MGHDK, CDR2 SYGVNS, per germline. CDR3 sequence (DNA): TGTGCCAGCAGTGAAGGGGACTACGAGCAGTACTTC. Protein sequence: CASSEGDYEQYF.

The chain couples TRBV2 to TRBJ2-3; TRBD1 agrees at 9 bases. Germline V CDR1 and CDR2: SNHLY, FYNNEI. With V trimmed by 3 bases and J by 4 bases, 5 bases remained unmatched. The CDR3 sequence is 15 residues long. Written as DNA, the CDR3 is TGTGCCAGCAGTGACCGGGACAGGGTCCCAGATACGCAGTATTTT. Its protein product is CASSDRDRVPDTQYF.

The chain recombines TRBV28 with TRBJ2-5, with 7 positions matching TRBD1. The CDR3 is 15 amino acids. V gave up 5 bases and J gave up 5 bases; unmatched junction bases: 11. Looked up from germline, CDR1 is MDHEN and CDR2 is SYDVKM. In nucleotides, the CDR3 is TGTGCCAGCAGTACCGAGACAGGGACGCGGGAGACCCAGTACTTC. This translates into CASSTETGTRETQYF.

This clone was seen a handful of times. The chain employs TRBV6-1 and TRBJ1-4; D gene ambiguous. Per the germline V gene, CDR1 is MNHNS and CDR2 is SASEGT. Trimming pared 3 bases from V and 5 bases from J, leaving 10 bases between. There are 14 residues in the CDR3. The CDR3 loop is CASSEGQENEKLFF. Here the CDR3 DNA reads TGTGCCAGCAGTGAGGGTCAGGAAAATGAAAAACTGTTTTTT.

This sequence joins TRBV28 and TRBJ2-7; D uncertain. The CDR3 contains 12 residues. V was pared by 3 bases and J by 2 bases, with 5 bases between. Germline loops: CDR1 MDHEN, CDR2 SYDVKM. CDR3 nucleotide sequence: TGTGCCAGCAGTTTCCCCCCCTACGAGCAGTACTTC. Translated, it gives CASSFPPYEQYF.

To note about this clone: Mismatch with germline at one junction end may stem from a read error. The chain has TRBV7-9 and TRBJ1-3; D is unresolved. The CDR3 is made up of 15 amino acids. In germline, CDR1 is SEHNR, CDR2 FQNEAQ (reference sequence). The CDR3 nucleotides read TGTGCCAGCAGCTTAGCTTGGGCAGACGGAAACGCCATATATTTT. Protein sequence: CASSLAWADGNAIYF.

This chain connects TRBV7-3 to TRBJ1-1; 9 bases match TRBD1. J gave up 3 bases and V 5 bases, and 10 bases lay outside the gene matches. This CDR3 has 16 amino acids. Per germline, CDR1 SGHTA and CDR2 FQGTGA. The CDR3 nucleotides are TGTGCCAGCAGCCGATGGGGGACAGGGAGGGACACTGAAGCTTTCTTT. Translation: CASSRWGTGRDTEAFF. Filled out from reference TRBV7-3 and TRBJ1-1, the complete variable domain reads GAGVSQTPSNKVTEKGKYVELRCDPISGHTALYWYRQSLGQGPEFLIYFQGTGAADDSGLPNDRFFAVRPEGSVSTLKIQRTERGDSAVYLCASSRWGTGRDTEAFFGQGTRLTVV.

The chain is built from TRBV6-5 and TRBJ2-1; tentative D call: TRBD1 (5 bases). CDR1 is MNHEY and CDR2 is SVGAGI in the germline V gene. Trimming removed 2 bases at V and 4 bases at J, with 6 bases between. CDR3 size: 13 residues. The CDR3 is CASSYRQYNEQFF. The CDR3 nucleotides are TGTGCCAGCAGTTACAGACAGTACAATGAGCAGTTCTTC.

The chain uses TRBV9 and TRBJ2-2; 9 nucleotides agree with TRBD2. After removal of 4 bases from V and 7 bases from J, the junction contained 5 bases not matched to a gene. The CDR3 loop spans 14 amino acids. Germline V CDR1 and CDR2: SGDLS, YYNGEE. The CDR3 bases are TGTGCCAGCAGCTCTGGGACTAGCCGCGGGGAGCTGTTTTTT. Residues: CASSSGTSRGELFF.

Within the sample, this clone is medium-sized. This chain connects TRBV6-5 to TRBJ2-7; a weak D match, TRBD2 (5 bases). CDR3 length: 14 amino acids. The germline CDR1 and CDR2 sequences are MNHEY and SVGAGI. V was trimmed by 5 bases and J by 4 bases, leaving 15 bases between them. CDR3 sequence (DNA): TGTGCCAGCAGTCCAGCGGTCTTGGGGTACGAGCAGTACTTC. Amino acid sequence: CASSPAVLGYEQYF.

The chain uses TRBV10-3 and TRBJ1-5; 11 positions agree with TRBD1. CDR3 length: 16 amino acids. J lost 5 bases, V lost 4 bases, and 7 bases had no gene match. Germline-derived CDR1 and CDR2 are ENHRY and SYGVKD. The CDR3 loop is CAISVGGQGAYQPQHF. DNA of the CDR3: TGTGCCATCAGTGTTGGAGGACAGGGGGCGTATCAGCCCCAGCATTTT.

This clone was observed a few times. The chain is built from TRBV30 and TRBJ1-6, with 9 bases matching TRBD1. V was pared by 1 base and J by 8 bases, with 6 bases of the junction left unmatched. Germline lookup yields CDR1 GTSNPN and CDR2 SVGIG (reference sequence). This CDR3 spans 15 amino acids. The CDR3 loop is CAWSARQGEYSPLHF. CDR3 in DNA: TGTGCCTGGAGTGCCAGACAGGGGGAGTATTCACCCCTCCACTTT. The variable domain in full, completed from reference TRBV30 and TRBJ1-6, reads SQTIHQWPATLVQPVGSPLSLECTVEGTSNPNLYWYRQAAGRGLQLLFYSVGIGQISSEVPQNLSASRPQDRQFILSSKKLLLSDSGFYLCAWSARQGEYSPLHFGNGTRLTVT.

This clone showed up just a few times. The rearrangement links TRBV11-2 to TRBJ1-1; D uncertain. The CDR3 runs to 15 residues. CDR1 and CDR2 (germline): SGHAT, FQNNGV. Deletions cut 2 bases from V and 1 base from J, with 11 bases between. Here the CDR3 DNA reads TGTGCCAGCAGCTTATATCCCCGGTCGAACACTGAAGCTTTCTTT. It translates to CASSLYPRSNTEAFF.

The chain joins TRBV4-3 to TRBJ1-2; 7 bases are a match to TRBD1. J gave up 3 bases and V 0 bases, and 7 bases lay outside the gene matches. Germline V lookup: CDR1 LGHNA, CDR2 YSLEER. The CDR3 spans 16 residues. DNA for the CDR3: TGCGCCAGCAGCCAAGATCACAGGGGCGCCTACTATGGCTACACCTTC. Its protein is CASSQDHRGAYYGYTF.

This chain links TRBV9 with TRBJ2-1; 10 bases are shared with TRBD1. CDR3 length: 16 amino acids. Germline V CDR1 and CDR2: SGDLS, YYNGEE. Trimming cost V 3 bases and J 4 bases; bases outside gene matches: 7. CDR3 DNA: TGTGCCAGCAGCGGGCCCGGGACAGGGGTATACAATGAGCAGTTCTTC. It yields the protein CASSGPGTGVYNEQFF.

V usage is TRBV5-1 and J usage is TRBJ1-2, with 7 bases lining up with TRBD1. V shed 2 bases and J 6 bases; nucleotides not matched to a gene: 4. Per the germline V gene, CDR1 is SGHRS and CDR2 is YFSETQ. This CDR3 spans 13 amino acids. The CDR3, as DNA: TGCGCCAGCAGCTTCGAACAGGGGCATGGCTACACCTTC. This encodes CASSFEQGHGYTF.

This rearrangement joins TRBV10-3 to TRBJ1-1; 8 bases line up with TRBD1. The germline V gene has CDR1 ENHRY and CDR2 SYGVKD. The CDR3 consists of 14 residues. The V gene end was trimmed by 0 bases and the J gene end by 4 bases; junction bases not matched to a gene: 1. The CDR3 DNA is TGTGCCATCAGTGAGTCTCAGGGGGCCACTGAAGCTTTCTTT. Residues: CAISESQGATEAFF.

The chain has TRBV5-1 and TRBJ1-1; D unresolved. Per the germline V gene, CDR1 is SGHRS and CDR2 is YFSETQ. The ends were cut back, 7 bases at V and 5 bases at J, with 9 bases in the middle. The CDR3 is 11 amino acids. The CDR3 protein is CASSGDTEAFF. CDR3 DNA: TGCGCCAGCTCCGGGGATACTGAAGCTTTCTTT.